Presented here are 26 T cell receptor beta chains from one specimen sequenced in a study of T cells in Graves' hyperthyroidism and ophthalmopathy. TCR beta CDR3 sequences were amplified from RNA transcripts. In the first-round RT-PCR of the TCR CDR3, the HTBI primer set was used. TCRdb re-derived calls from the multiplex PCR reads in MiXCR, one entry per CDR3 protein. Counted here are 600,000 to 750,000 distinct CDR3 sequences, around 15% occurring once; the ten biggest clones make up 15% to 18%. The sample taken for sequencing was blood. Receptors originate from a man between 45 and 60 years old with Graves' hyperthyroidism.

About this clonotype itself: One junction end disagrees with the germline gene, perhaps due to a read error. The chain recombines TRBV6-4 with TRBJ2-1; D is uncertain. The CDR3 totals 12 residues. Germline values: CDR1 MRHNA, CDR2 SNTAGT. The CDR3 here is CASSYSLGEQFF. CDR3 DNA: TGTGCCAGCAGTTACTCCCTCGGTGAGCAGTTCTTC.

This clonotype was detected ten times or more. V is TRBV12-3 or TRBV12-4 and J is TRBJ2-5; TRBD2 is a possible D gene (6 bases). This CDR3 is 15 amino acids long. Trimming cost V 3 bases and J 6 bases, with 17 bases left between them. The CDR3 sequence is CASSFSDYRVKTQYF. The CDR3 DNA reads TGTGCCAGCAGTTTCTCGGACTATAGGGTGAAGACCCAGTACTTC.

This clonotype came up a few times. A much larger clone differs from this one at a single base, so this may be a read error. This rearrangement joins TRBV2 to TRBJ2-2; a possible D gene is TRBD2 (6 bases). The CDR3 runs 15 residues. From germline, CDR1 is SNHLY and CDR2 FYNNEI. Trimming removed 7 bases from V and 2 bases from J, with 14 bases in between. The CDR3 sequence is CASIRMGGNTGELFF. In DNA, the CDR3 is TGTGCCAGCATCAGGATGGGGGGAAACACCGGGGAGCTGTTTTTT.

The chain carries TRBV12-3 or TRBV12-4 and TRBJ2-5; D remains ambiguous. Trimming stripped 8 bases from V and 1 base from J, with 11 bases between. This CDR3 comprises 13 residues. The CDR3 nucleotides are TGTGCCAGCCTCCGGGTAGCCCAAGAGACCCAGTACTTC. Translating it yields CASLRVAQETQYF.

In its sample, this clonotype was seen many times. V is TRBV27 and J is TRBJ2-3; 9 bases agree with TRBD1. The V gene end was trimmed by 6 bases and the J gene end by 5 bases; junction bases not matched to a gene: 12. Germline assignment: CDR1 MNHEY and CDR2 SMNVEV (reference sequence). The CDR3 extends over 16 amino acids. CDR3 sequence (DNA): TGTGCCAGCAGGTTAGGAACAGGGGGCCTCGGAGATACGCAGTATTTT. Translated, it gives CASRLGTGGLGDTQYF.

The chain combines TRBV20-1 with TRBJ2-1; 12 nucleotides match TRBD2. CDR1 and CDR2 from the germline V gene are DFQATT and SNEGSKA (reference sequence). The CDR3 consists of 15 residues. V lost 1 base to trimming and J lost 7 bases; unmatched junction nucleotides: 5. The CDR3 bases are TGCAGTGCTAGAGTTAGGACTAGCGGGGTGAATGAGCAGTTCTTC. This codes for CSARVRTSGVNEQFF.

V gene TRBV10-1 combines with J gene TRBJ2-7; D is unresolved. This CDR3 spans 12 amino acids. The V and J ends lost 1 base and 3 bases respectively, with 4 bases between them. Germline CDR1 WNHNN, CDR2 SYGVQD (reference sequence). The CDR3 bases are TGCGCCAGCAGTGAGTACAGCTACGAGCAGTACTTC. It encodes CASSEYSYEQYF.

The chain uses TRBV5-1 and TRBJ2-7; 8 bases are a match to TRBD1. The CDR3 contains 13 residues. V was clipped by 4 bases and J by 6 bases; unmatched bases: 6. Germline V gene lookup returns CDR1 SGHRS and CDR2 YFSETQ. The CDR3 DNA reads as TGCGCCAGCAGCCACGGGACAGGCACCGAGCAGTACTTC. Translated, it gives CASSHGTGTEQYF.

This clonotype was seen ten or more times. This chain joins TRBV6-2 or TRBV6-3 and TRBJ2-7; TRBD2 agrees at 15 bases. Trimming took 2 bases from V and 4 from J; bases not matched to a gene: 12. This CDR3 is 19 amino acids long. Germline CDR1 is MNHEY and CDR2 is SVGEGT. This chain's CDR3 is CASSYPRTSGRDSAYEQYF. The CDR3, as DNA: TGTGCCAGCAGTTACCCCAGGACTAGCGGGAGGGATTCTGCGTACGAGCAGTACTTC.

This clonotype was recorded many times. CDR3 bases: TGTGCCAGCAGTTATCAGACCGGAAAACTGTTTTTT. This encodes CASSYQTGKLFF. The rearrangement joins TRBV6-2 or TRBV6-3 to TRBJ1-4; D unresolved. Germline lookup yields CDR1 MNHEY and CDR2 SVGEGT. The CDR3 consists of 12 residues. V lost 3 bases and J 10 bases, leaving 9 bases between the germline ends.

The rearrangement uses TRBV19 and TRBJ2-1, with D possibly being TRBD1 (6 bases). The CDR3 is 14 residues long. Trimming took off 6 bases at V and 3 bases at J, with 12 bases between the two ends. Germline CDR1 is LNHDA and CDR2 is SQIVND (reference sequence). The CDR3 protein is CASSLTGYYNEQFF. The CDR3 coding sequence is TGTGCCAGTAGCCTTACAGGGTACTACAATGAGCAGTTCTTC.

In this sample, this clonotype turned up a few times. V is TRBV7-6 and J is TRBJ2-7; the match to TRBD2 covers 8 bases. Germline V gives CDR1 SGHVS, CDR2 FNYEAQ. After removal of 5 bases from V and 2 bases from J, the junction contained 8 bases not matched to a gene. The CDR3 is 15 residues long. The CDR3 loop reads CASSPGGGTPYEQYF. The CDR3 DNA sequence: TGTGCCAGCAGCCCCGGGGGGGGTACGCCCTACGAGCAGTACTTC.

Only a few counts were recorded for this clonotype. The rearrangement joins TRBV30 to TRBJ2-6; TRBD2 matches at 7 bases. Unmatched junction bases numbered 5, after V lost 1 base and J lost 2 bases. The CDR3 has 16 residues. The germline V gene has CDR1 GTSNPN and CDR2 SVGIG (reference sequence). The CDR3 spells CAWSERGDPGANVLTF. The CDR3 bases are TGTGCCTGGAGTGAACGGGGGGACCCTGGGGCCAACGTCCTGACTTTC. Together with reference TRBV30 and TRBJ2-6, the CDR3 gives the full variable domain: SQTIHQWPATLVQPVGSPLSLECTVEGTSNPNLYWYRQAAGRGLQLLFYSVGIGQISSEVPQNLSASRPQDRQFILSSKKLLLSDSGFYLCAWSERGDPGANVLTFGAGSRLTVL.

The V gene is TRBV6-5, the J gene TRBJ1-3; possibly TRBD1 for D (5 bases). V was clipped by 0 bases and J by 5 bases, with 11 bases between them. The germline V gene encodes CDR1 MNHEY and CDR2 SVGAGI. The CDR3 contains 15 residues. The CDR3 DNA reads TGTGCCAGCAGTTACTCCAACGGGGGTAGAAACACCATATATTTT. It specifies CASSYSNGGRNTIYF.

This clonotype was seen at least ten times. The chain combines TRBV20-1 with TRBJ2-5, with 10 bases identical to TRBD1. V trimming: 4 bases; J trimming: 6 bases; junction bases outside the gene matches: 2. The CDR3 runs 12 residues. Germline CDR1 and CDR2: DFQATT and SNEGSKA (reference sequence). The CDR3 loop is CSAKGQGQTQYF. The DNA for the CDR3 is TGCAGTGCTAAGGGACAGGGGCAGACCCAGTACTTC.

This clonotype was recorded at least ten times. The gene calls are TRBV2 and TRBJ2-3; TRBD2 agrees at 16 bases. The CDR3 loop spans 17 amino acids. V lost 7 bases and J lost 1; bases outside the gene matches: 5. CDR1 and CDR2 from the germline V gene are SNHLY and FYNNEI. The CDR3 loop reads CASTGTSGRAGTDTQYF. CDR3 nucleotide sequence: TGTGCCAGCACCGGGACTAGCGGGAGGGCCGGCACAGATACGCAGTATTTT.

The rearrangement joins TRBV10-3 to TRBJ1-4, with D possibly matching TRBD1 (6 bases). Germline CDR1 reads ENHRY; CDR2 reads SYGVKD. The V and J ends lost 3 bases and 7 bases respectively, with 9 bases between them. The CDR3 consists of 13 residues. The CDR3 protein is CAISDRGPEKLFF. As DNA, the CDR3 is TGTGCCATCAGTGACAGGGGACCTGAAAAACTGTTTTTT.

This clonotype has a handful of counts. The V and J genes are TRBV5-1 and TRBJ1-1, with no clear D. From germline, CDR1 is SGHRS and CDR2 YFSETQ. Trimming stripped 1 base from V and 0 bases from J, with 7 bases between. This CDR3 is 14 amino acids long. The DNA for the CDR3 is TGCGCCAGCAGCTTGTCAAGTATGAACACTGAAGCTTTCTTT. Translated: CASSLSSMNTEAFF. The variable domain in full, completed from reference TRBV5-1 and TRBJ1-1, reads KAGVTQTPRYLIKTRGQQVTLSCSPISGHRSVSWYQQTPGQGLQFLFEYFSETQRNKGNFPGRFSGRQFSNSRSEMNVSTLELGDSALYLCASSLSSMNTEAFFGQGTRLTVV.

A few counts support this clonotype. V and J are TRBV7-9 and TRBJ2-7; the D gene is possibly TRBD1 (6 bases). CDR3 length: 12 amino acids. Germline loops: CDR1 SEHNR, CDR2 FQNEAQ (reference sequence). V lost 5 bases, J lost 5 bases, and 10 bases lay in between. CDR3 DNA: TGTGCCAGCAGCACAGGGTACGACGAGCAGTACTTC. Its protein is CASSTGYDEQYF.

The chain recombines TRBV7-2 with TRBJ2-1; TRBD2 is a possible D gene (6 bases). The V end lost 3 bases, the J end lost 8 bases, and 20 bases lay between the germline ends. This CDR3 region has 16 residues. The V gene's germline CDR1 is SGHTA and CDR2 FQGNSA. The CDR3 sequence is CASSLPLATNADEQFF. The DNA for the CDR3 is TGTGCCAGCAGCTTGCCTCTAGCGACCAACGCGGATGAGCAGTTCTTC.

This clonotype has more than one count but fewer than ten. In DNA, the CDR3 is TGTGCCAGCAGCTTGTGGGCGGAGAACACTGAAGCTTTCTTT. Encoded protein: CASSLWAENTEAFF. The chain has TRBV5-4 and TRBJ1-1, with no clear D. Germline CDR1 is SGHNT and CDR2 is YYREEE (reference sequence). CDR3 length: 14 amino acids. The V end lost 1 base, the J end lost 1 base, and 8 bases lay between the germline ends.

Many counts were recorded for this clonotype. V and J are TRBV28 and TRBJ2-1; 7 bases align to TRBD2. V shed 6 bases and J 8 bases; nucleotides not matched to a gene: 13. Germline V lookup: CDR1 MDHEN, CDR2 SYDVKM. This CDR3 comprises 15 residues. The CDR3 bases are TGTGCCAGCAGCCCACCGTGGGAGGGGCCGGATGAGCAGTTCTTC. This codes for CASSPPWEGPDEQFF.

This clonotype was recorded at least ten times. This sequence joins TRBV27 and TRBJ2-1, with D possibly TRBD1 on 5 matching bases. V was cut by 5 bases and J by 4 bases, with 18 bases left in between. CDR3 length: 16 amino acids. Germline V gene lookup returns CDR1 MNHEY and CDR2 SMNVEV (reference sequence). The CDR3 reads CASSLLNPKGYNEQFF. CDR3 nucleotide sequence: TGTGCCAGCAGTCTCTTAAATCCTAAGGGGTACAATGAGCAGTTCTTC.

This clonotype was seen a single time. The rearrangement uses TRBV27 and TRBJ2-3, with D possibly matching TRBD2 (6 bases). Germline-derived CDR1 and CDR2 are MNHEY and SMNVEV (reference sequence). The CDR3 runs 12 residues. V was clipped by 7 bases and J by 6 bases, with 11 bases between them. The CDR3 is CASKEGTDTQYF. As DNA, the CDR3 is TGTGCCAGCAAAGAAGGGACTGATACGCAGTATTTT.

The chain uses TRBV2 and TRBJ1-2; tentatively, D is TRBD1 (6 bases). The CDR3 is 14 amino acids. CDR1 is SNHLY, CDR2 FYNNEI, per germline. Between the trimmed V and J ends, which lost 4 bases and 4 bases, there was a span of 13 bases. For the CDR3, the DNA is TGTGCCAGCAGTGCCGGGACAAGGGTCTATGGCTACACCTTC. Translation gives CASSAGTRVYGYTF. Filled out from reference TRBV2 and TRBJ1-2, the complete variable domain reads EPEVTQTPSHQVTQMGQEVILRCVPISNHLYFYWYRQILGQKVEFLVSFYNNEISEKSEIFDDQFSVERPDGSNFTLKIRSTKLEDSAMYFCASSAGTRVYGYTFGSGTRLTVV.

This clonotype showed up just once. Here the CDR3 DNA reads TGTGCCAGCAGTGAATGGGGGTTAAAACTGTTTTTT. Amino acid sequence: CASSEWGLKLFF. V gene TRBV2 combines with J gene TRBJ1-4, with D possibly matching TRBD1 (5 bases). The V end lost 2 bases, the J end lost 10 bases, and 8 bases lay between the germline ends. CDR1 and CDR2 (germline): SNHLY, FYNNEI. The CDR3 sequence is 12 residues long.